One sample yielded the 10 T cell receptor beta chains listed below, sequenced in a study of cytomegalovirus exposure and HLA in healthy donors. In the PCR, 60 Vbeta and 13 Jbeta primers were used. Profiled with immunoSEQ multiplex PCR; TCRdb holds only in-frame clones, not every one. The sample lists 100,000 to 150,000 clones, around 74% occurring once. The sequenced sample consisted of PBMCs. The origin of the receptors is a man aged 55 to 70 in good health and CMV-seropositive.

The gene calls are TRBV6-1 and TRBJ2-3; a possible D gene is TRBD1 (5 bases). The CDR3 has 14 amino acids. Trimming took off 4 bases at V and 8 bases at J, with 16 bases between the two ends. In germline, CDR1 is MNHNS, CDR2 SASEGT. CDR3: CASSAIQRGGTQYF. The CDR3 DNA reads TGTGCCAGCAGTGCGATACAAAGGGGTGGTACGCAGTATTTT.

A word on this clone: At one end the junction does not follow the germline gene, possibly because of a read error. The chain has TRBV19 and TRBJ1-1; no firm D call. Germline CDR1 and CDR2: LNHDA and SQIVND (reference sequence). This CDR3 is 12 amino acids long. This CDR3 reads CASSIVETAAFF. CDR3 DNA: TGTGCCAGTAGTATAGTGGAGACTGCAGCTTTCTTT. Full variable domain (remainder filled in from reference TRBV19 and TRBJ1-1): DGGITQSPKYLFRKEGQNVTLSCEQNLNHDAMYWYRQDPGQGLRLIYYSQIVNDFQKGDIAEGYSVSREKKESFPLTVTSAQKNPTAFYLCASSIVETAAFFGQGTRLTVV.

The chain joins TRBV5-1 to TRBJ1-1, with a possible D match to TRBD1 (6 bases). The CDR3 sequence is 13 residues long. Germline CDR1 and CDR2: SGHRS and YFSETQ. V lost 4 bases and J 4 bases, leaving 11 bases between the germline ends. CDR3 sequence reads: CASSRGQRTEAFF. The CDR3 DNA sequence: TGCGCCAGCAGCCGGGGACAACGCACTGAAGCTTTCTTT.

This chain uses TRBV29-1 with TRBJ2-1; 8 nucleotides align to TRBD1. After removal of 3 bases from V and 8 bases from J, the junction contained 9 bases not matched to a gene. CDR3 length: 14 residues. Looked up from germline, CDR1 is SQVTM and CDR2 is ANQGSEA. The CDR3 DNA reads as TGCAGCGTTGACCGGACAGGGAGAGTCGATGAGCAGTTCTTC. It yields the protein CSVDRTGRVDEQFF.

The chain employs TRBV29-1 and TRBJ2-1; D gene unclear. CDR3 length equals 13 residues. Germline CDR1 is SQVTM and CDR2 is ANQGSEA. V was cut by 3 bases and J by 4 bases, with 10 bases left in between. CDR3 DNA: TGCAGCGTTGAGGGCCTGCGTTACAATGAGCAGTTCTTC. Its protein is CSVEGLRYNEQFF.

J is TRBJ2-7 and V is TRBV5-1; 8 nucleotides match TRBD1. Germline V gene data show CDR1 as SGHRS and CDR2 as YFSETQ. This CDR3 region has 17 residues. V lost 4 bases to trimming and J lost 3 bases; unmatched junction nucleotides: 15. This chain's CDR3 is CASSRSGHRQGYYEQYF. CDR3 in DNA: TGCGCCAGCAGCCGATCTGGCCACCGACAGGGGTACTACGAGCAGTACTTC.

The chain recombines TRBV6-4 with TRBJ2-2; no firm D call. V dropped 0 bases and J dropped 9 bases, with 11 bases sitting between them. In germline, CDR1 is MRHNA, CDR2 SNTAGT. The CDR3 runs 14 residues. This chain's CDR3 is CASSDSSTARELFF. Here the CDR3 DNA reads TGTGCCAGCAGTGACTCTTCCACCGCTAGGGAGCTGTTTTTT.

The chain has TRBV2 and TRBJ1-1; TRBD1 matches at 8 bases. This CDR3 is 13 amino acids long. V gave up 4 bases and J gave up 5 bases; unmatched junction bases: 3. Germline V CDR1 and CDR2: SNHLY, FYNNEI. In DNA, the CDR3 is TGTGCCAGCAGTGTGGACAGGGAGACTGAAGCTTTCTTT. Encoded protein: CASSVDRETEAFF. Full variable domain (missing parts from reference TRBV2 and TRBJ1-1): EPEVTQTPSHQVTQMGQEVILRCVPISNHLYFYWYRQILGQKVEFLVSFYNNEISEKSEIFDDQFSVERPDGSNFTLKIRSTKLEDSAMYFCASSVDRETEAFFGQGTRLTVV.

V gene TRBV6-6 combines with J gene TRBJ1-1, with 9 bases matching TRBD1. CDR1 and CDR2 from the germline V gene are MNHNY and SVGAGI (reference sequence). This CDR3 comprises 15 residues. The junction had 13 bases not matched to a gene; V was cut back by 4 bases and J by 10 bases. CDR3 region: CASSFQQGARGVAFF. The CDR3 coding sequence is TGTGCCAGCAGTTTTCAACAGGGGGCGCGGGGGGTAGCTTTCTTT.

The chain uses TRBV9 and TRBJ2-3; TRBD2 agrees at 7 bases. Unmatched junction bases numbered 13, after V lost 4 bases and J lost 2 bases. The CDR3 runs to 17 residues. Germline V gene lookup returns CDR1 SGDLS and CDR2 YYNGEE. The CDR3 reads CASSSQGASGYTDTQYF. The CDR3 coding sequence is TGTGCCAGCAGCTCGCAGGGTGCTAGCGGTTACACAGATACGCAGTATTTT.